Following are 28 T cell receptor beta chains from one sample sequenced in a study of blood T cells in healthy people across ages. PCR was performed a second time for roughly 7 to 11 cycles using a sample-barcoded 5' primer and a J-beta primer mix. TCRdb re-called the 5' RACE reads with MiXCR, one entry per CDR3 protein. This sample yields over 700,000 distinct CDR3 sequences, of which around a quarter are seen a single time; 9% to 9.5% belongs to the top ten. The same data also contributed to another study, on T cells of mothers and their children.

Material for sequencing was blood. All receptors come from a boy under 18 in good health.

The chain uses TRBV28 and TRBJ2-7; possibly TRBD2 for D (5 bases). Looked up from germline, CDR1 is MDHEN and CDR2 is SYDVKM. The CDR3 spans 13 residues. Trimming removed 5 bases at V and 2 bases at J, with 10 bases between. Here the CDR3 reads CASSRTGTYEQYF. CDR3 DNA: TGTGCCAGCAGTCGCACGGGAACCTACGAGCAGTACTTC.

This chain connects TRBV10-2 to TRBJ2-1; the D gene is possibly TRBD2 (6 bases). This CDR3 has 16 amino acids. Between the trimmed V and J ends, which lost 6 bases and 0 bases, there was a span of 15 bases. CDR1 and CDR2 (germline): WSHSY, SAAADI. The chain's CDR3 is CASRGHLARSYNEQFF. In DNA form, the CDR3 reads TGCGCCAGCAGAGGTCATCTAGCGCGCTCCTACAATGAGCAGTTCTTC.

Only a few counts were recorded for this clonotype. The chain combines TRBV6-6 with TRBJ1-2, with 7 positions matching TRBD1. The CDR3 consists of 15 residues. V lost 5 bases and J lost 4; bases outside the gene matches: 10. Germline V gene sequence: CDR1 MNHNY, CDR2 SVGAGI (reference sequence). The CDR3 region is CASSLLVQGSYGYTF. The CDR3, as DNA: TGTGCCAGCAGTCTTCTCGTACAGGGGTCCTATGGCTACACCTTC.

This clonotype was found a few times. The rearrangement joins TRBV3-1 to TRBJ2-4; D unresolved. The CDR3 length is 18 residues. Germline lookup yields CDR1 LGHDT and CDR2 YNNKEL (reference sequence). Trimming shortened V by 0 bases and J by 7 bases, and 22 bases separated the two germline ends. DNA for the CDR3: TGTGCCAGCAGCCAAGACGGGCTGCTCCAAGGGTTAGCTAACATTCAGTACTTC. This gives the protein CASSQDGLLQGLANIQYF.

CDR3 region: CSATQEDTVSYEQYF. As DNA, the CDR3 is TGCAGTGCTACCCAAGAGGACACGGTCTCCTACGAGCAGTACTTC. The gene calls are TRBV20-1 and TRBJ2-7; D is possibly TRBD1 (5 bases). The length of the CDR3 is 15 residues. Trimming stripped 4 bases from V and 0 bases from J, with 16 bases between. Germline CDR1 DFQATT, CDR2 SNEGSKA (reference sequence).

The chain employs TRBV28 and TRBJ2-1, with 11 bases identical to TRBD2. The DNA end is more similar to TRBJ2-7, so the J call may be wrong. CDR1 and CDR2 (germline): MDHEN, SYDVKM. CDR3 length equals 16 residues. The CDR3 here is CASSPRGTSGFYEQYF. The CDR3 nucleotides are TGTGCCAGCAGTCCCAGGGGGACTAGCGGCTTCTACGAGCAGTACTTC.

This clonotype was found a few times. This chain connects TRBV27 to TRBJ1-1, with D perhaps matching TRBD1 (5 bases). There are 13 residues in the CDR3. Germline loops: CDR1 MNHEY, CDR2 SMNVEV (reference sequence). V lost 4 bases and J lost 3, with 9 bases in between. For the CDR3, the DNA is TGTGCCAGCAGTTGGCAGGGAGACACTGAAGCTTTCTTT. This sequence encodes CASSWQGDTEAFF.

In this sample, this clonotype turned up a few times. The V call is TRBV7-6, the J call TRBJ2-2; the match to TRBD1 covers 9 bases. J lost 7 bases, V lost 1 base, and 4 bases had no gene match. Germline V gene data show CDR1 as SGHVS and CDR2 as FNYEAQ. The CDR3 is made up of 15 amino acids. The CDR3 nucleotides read TGTGCCAGCAGCTTAGGTGGACAGGGGTTCGGGGAGCTGTTTTTT. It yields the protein CASSLGGQGFGELFF.

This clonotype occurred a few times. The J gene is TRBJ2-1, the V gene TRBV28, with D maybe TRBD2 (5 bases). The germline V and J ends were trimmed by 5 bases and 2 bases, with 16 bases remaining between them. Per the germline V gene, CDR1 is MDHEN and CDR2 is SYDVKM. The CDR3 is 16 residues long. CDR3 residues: CASSIMGSSAYNEQFF. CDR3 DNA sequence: TGTGCCAGCAGTATAATGGGGAGTAGCGCCTACAATGAGCAGTTCTTC.

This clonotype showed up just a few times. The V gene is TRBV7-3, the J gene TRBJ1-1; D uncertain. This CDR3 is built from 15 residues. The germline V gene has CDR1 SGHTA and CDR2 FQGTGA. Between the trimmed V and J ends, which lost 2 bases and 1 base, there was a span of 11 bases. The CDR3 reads CASSLSGGENTEAFF. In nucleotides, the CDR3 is TGTGCCAGCAGCTTATCAGGTGGGGAGAACACTGAAGCTTTCTTT.

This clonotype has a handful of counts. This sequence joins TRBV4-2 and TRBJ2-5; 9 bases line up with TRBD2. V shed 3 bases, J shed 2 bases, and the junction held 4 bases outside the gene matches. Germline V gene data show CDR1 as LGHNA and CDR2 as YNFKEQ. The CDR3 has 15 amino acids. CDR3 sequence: CASSHQRGAQETQYF. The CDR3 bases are TGTGCCAGCAGCCATCAGCGGGGGGCACAAGAGACCCAGTACTTC.

The CDR3 DNA sequence: TGCAGTGCTAGAGATAAAGGGGGACAGGGGGGAAACTATGGCTACACCTTC. Its translation: CSARDKGGQGGNYGYTF. The chain carries TRBV20-1 and TRBJ1-2; TRBD1 aligns across 11 bases. V dropped 0 bases and J dropped 2; count of bases not matched to a gene: 8. The CDR3 totals 17 residues. Germline V gene lookup returns CDR1 DFQATT and CDR2 SNEGSKA (reference sequence).

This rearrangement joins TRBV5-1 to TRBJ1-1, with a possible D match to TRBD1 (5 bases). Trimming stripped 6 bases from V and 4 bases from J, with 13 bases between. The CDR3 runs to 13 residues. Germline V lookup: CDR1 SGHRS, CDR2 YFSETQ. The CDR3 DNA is TGCGCCAGCAAGGGGCAGGGAGGCACTGAAGCTTTCTTT. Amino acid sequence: CASKGQGGTEAFF.

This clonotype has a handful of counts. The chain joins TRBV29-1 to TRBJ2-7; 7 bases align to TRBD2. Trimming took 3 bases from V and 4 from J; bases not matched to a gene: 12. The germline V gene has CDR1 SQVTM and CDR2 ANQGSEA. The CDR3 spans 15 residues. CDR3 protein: CSVDNEGGSGYEQYF. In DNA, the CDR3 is TGCAGCGTTGACAATGAAGGCGGGAGTGGGTACGAGCAGTACTTC.

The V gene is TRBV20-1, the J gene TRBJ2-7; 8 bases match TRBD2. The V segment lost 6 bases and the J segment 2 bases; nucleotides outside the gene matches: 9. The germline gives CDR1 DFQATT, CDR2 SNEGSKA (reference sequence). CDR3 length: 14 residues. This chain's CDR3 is CSALPDSGAYEQYF. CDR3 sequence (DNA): TGCAGTGCCCTCCCTGATAGCGGGGCCTACGAGCAGTACTTC.

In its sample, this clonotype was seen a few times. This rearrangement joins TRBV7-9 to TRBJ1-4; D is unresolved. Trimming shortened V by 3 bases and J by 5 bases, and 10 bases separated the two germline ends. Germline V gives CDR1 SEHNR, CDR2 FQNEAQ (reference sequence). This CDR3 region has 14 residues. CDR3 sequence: CASSFFGSNEKLFF. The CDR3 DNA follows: TGTGCCAGCAGCTTCTTCGGGTCCAATGAAAAACTGTTTTTT.

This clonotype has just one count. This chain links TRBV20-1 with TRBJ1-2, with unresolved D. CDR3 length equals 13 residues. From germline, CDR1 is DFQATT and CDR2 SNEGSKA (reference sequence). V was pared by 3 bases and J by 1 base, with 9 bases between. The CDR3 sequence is CSARGGVNYGYTF. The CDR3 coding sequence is TGCAGTGCTAGGGGAGGAGTTAACTATGGCTACACCTTC.

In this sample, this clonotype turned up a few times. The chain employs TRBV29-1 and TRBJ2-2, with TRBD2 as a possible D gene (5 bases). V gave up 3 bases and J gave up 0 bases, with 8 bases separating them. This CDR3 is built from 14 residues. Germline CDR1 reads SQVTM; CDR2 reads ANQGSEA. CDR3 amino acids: CSVEEDPNTGELFF. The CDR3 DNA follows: TGCAGCGTTGAGGAGGACCCGAACACCGGGGAGCTGTTTTTT.

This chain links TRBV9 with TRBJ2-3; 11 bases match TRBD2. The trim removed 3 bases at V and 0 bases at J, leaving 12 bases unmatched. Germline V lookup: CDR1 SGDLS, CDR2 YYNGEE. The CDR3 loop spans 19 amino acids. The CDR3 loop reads CASSATGTSGLSSTDTQYF. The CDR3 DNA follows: TGTGCCAGCAGCGCCACCGGGACTAGCGGCCTCTCTAGCACAGATACGCAGTATTTT. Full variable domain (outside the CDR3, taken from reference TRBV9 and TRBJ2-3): DSGVTQTPKHLITATGQRVTLRCSPRSGDLSVYWYQQSLDQGLQFLIQYYNGEERAKGNILERFSAQQFPDLHSELNLSSLELGDSALYFCASSATGTSGLSSTDTQYFGPGTRLTVL.

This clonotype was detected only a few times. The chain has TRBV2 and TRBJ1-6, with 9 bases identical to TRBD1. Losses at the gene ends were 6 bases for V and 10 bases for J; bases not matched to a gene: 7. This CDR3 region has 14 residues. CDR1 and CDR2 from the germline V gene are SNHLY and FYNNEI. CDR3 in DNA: TGTGCCAGCAGGGGTTTCGGACAGGGGTCACCCCTCCACTTT. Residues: CASRGFGQGSPLHF.

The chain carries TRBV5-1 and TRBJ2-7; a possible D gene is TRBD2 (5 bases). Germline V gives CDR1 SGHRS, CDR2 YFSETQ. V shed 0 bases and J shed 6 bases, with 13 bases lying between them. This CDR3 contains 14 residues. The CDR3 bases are TGCGCCAGCAGCTTGGATCCTTTAGCGCCCGAGCAGTACTTC. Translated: CASSLDPLAPEQYF.

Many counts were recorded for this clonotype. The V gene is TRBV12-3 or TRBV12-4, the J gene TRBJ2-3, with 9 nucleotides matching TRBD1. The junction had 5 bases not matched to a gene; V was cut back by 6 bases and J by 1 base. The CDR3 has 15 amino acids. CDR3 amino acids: CASSLGQGRTDTQYF. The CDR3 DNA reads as TGTGCCAGCAGCCTGGGACAGGGTCGCACAGATACGCAGTATTTT.

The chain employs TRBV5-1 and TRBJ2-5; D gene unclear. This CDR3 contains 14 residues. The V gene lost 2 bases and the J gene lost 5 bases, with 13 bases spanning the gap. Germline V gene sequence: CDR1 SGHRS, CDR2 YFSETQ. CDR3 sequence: CASSLDLLRETQYF. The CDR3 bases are TGCGCCAGCAGCTTAGATCTACTCCGGGAGACCCAGTACTTC.

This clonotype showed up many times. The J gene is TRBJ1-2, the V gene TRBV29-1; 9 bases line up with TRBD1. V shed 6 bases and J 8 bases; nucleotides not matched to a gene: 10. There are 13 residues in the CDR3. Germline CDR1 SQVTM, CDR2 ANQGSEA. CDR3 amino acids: CSVLGQGALGYTF. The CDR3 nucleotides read TGCAGCGTCCTGGGACAGGGAGCGTTAGGCTACACCTTC.

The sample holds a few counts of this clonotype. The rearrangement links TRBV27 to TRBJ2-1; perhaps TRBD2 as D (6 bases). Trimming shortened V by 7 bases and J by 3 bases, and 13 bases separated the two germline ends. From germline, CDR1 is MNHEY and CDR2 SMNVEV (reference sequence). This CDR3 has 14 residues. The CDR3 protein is CASTFRGGYNEQFF. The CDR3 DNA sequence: TGTGCCAGCACCTTCCGGGGAGGCTACAATGAGCAGTTCTTC.

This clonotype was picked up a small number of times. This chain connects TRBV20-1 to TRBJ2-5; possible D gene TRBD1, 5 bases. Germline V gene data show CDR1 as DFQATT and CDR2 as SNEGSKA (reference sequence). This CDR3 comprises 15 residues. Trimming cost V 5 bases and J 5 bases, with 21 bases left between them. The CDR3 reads CSAHAPDSAWETQYF. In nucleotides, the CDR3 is TGCAGTGCTCATGCCCCCGACAGCGCCTGGGAGACCCAGTACTTC.

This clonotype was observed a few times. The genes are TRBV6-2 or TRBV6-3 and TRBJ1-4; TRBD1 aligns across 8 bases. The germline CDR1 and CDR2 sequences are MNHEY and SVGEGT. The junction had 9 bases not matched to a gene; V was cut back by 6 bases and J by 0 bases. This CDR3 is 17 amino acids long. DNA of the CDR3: TGTGCCAGCAGATGGGACAGGACTACCCCAACTAATGAAAAACTGTTTTTT. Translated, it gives CASRWDRTTPTNEKLFF.

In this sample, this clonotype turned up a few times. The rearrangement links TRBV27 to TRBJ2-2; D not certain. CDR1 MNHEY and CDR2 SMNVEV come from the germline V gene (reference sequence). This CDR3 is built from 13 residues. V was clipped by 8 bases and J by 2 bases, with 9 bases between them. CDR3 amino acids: CASSSHNTGELFF. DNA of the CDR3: TGTGCCAGCTCCTCACATAACACCGGGGAGCTGTTTTTT.